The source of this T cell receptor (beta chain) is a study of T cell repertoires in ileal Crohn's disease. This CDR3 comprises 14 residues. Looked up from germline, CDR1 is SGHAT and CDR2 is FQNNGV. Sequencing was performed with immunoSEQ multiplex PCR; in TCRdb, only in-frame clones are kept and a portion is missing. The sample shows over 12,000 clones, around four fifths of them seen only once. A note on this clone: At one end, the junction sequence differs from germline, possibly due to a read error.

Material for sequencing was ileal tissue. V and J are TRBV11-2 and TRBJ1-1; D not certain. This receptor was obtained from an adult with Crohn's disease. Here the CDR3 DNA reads TGTGCCAGCAACTTAAGACAAGAGAACACTGAAGCTTTCTTT. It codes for CASNLRQENTEAFF.